The entry below gives a single T cell receptor (beta chain) sequence along with its context. The data originate from a study of blood T cell repertoires in COVID-19. Whole-study context: T cells, B-cell-depleted T cells, or PBMCs supplied cDNA or gDNA.

Per the germline V gene, CDR1 is LNHDA and CDR2 is SQIVND (reference sequence). The CDR3 spans 16 residues. V lost 6 bases to trimming and J lost 0 bases, with 17 bases between them. Under the authors' procedure: How many nucleated cells were present was estimated from reference gene primer amplification. Some clones are missing from TCRdb's copy, which holds only in-frame ones; the method was immunoSEQ multiplex PCR. Clone size and V and J calls were adopted from that table, with D and trimming inferred from the DNA. The sample records 250,000 or so clones, about 83% being singletons. The specimen sequenced was peripheral blood. The sequence was obtained from a man older than 75 with acute or convalescent COVID-19. The chain employs TRBV19 and TRBJ1-2, with TRBD1 as a possible D gene (5 bases). The CDR3 protein is CASSTSMGQSNYGYTF. The CDR3 nucleotides are TGTGCCAGTAGCACCTCGATGGGGCAGTCTAACTATGGCTACACCTTC.